This entry lists 29 T cell receptor beta chains sequenced from one sample in a study of blood T cell repertoires in COVID-19. The method was immunoSEQ multiplex PCR; TCRdb's version includes in-frame clones alone and lacks a portion of them. The table includes approximately 200,000 clones, approximately 90% detected once. Sequences were obtained from peripheral blood. These receptors all come from a man in his 70s with acute or convalescent COVID-19.

This chain connects TRBV9 to TRBJ1-6, with 9 nucleotides matching TRBD1. Germline values: CDR1 SGDLS, CDR2 YYNGEE. The trim removed 4 bases at V and 9 bases at J, leaving 8 bases unmatched. The CDR3 runs 15 residues. CDR3 residues: CASSRDGTGPSPLHF. The CDR3 DNA reads as TGTGCCAGCAGCCGAGACGGGACAGGGCCTTCACCCCTCCACTTT.

The rearrangement uses TRBV5-5 and TRBJ2-7; 12 positions agree with TRBD1. Germline V gives CDR1 SGHKS, CDR2 YYEKEE (reference sequence). The CDR3 totals 14 residues. Trimming removed 3 bases from V and 6 bases from J; junction bases left unmatched: 4. The CDR3 nucleotides read TGTGCCAGCAGCTGGGACAGGGGGCATCCCGAGCAGTACTTC. Translation gives CASSWDRGHPEQYF. Variable domain in full (rest from reference TRBV5-5 and TRBJ2-7): DAGVTQSPTHLIKTRGQQVTLRCSPISGHKSVSWYQQVLGQGPQFIFQYYEKEERGRGNFPDRFSARQFPNYSSELNVNALLLGDSALYLCASSWDRGHPEQYFGPGTRLTVT.

This chain connects TRBV19 to TRBJ1-2; possible D gene TRBD1, 5 bases. V was shortened by 6 bases and J by 8 bases, with 16 bases between the two germline ends. The CDR3 runs to 13 residues. Germline CDR1 is LNHDA and CDR2 is SQIVND (reference sequence). DNA of the CDR3: TGTGCCAGTAGGGACGGGGGAACGGGCGGCTACACCTTC. Translating gives CASRDGGTGGYTF.

The rearrangement links TRBV25-1 to TRBJ2-5, with D perhaps matching TRBD1 (5 bases). The CDR3 runs to 14 residues. Trimming removed 3 bases from V and 3 bases from J, with 11 bases in between. The germline V gene encodes CDR1 MGHDK and CDR2 SYGVNS. This CDR3 is CASSDAREKETQYF. Here the CDR3 DNA reads TGTGCCAGCAGTGATGCCAGGGAAAAAGAGACCCAGTACTTC.

The DNA of the CDR3 is TGTGCCAGCTCCGAGGCACTGGGGCATGGGGCCAACGTCCTGACTTTC. Translation: CASSEALGHGANVLTF. The J gene is TRBJ2-6, the V gene TRBV2, with D possibly TRBD1 on 5 matching bases. This CDR3 is 16 amino acids long. Germline CDR1 and CDR2: SNHLY and FYNNEI. V was pared by 8 bases and J by 3 bases, with 17 bases between.

This sequence joins TRBV18 and TRBJ2-3, with 7 bases aligning to TRBD1. The CDR3 runs to 14 residues. The germline V gene encodes CDR1 KGHSH and CDR2 LQKENI. The trim removed 3 bases at V and 3 bases at J, leaving 3 bases unmatched. The CDR3: CASSPDRVTDTQYF. Written as DNA, the CDR3 is TGTGCCAGCTCACCCGACAGGGTAACAGATACGCAGTATTTT.

The sample holds one count of this clone. The V call is TRBV19, the J call TRBJ2-7; weak D call: TRBD1 (6 bases). CDR3 length equals 12 residues. Trimming left V 8 bases short and J 2 bases short, with 10 bases between. CDR1 and CDR2 from the germline V gene are LNHDA and SQIVND (reference sequence). CDR3 nucleotide sequence: TGTGCCAGTTCGGACAGAGCCTACGAGCAGTACTTC. Amino acid sequence: CASSDRAYEQYF.

The rearrangement links TRBV18 to TRBJ2-2; unclear D gene. Trimming took 2 bases from V and 7 from J, leaving 8 bases between them. CDR3 size: 13 residues. Germline-derived CDR1 and CDR2 are KGHSH and LQKENI. Written as DNA, the CDR3 is TGTGCCAGCTCACCAAAGCACCTCGGGGAGCTGTTTTTT. Its translation: CASSPKHLGELFF.

The sample holds one count of this clone. The CDR3 DNA reads as TGTGCCAGCAGGTCGGGGGGAGGGGGTGGAGATACGCAGTATTTT. Its protein is CASRSGGGGGDTQYF. The V and J genes are TRBV6-6 and TRBJ2-3, with D possibly being TRBD2 (7 bases). This CDR3 has 15 residues. Trimming took off 6 bases at V and 5 bases at J, with 18 bases between the two ends. Germline V gives CDR1 MNHNY, CDR2 SVGAGI (reference sequence).

The rearrangement uses TRBV7-3 and TRBJ2-1; 8 bases fit TRBD1. Germline trimming cut 1 base from V and 4 bases from J; bases unmatched to any gene: 9. Germline lookup yields CDR1 SGHTA and CDR2 FQGTGA. The CDR3 is 17 amino acids. The CDR3 protein is CASSLNVGQGRYNEQFF. The CDR3, as DNA: TGTGCCAGCAGCTTAAACGTCGGACAGGGAAGATACAATGAGCAGTTCTTC.

The rearrangement joins TRBV21-1 to TRBJ1-1; TRBD1, as called in the table, went unchecked against the DNA. TRBV21-1 is a listed pseudogene. The CDR3 loop spans 16 amino acids. The CDR3 sequence is CASSKGPGNVGTEAFF. In DNA form, the CDR3 reads TGTGCCAGCAGCAAAGGGCCAGGGAACGTGGGCACTGAAGCTTTCTTT.

This clone was recorded a few times. The chain couples TRBV4-2 to TRBJ2-1; 12 positions match TRBD2. V trimming: 3 bases; J trimming: 10 bases; junction bases outside the gene matches: 7. Germline V gene sequence: CDR1 LGHNA, CDR2 YNFKEQ. The CDR3 length is 15 residues. The CDR3 loop reads CASSQGLAGSGEQFF. The DNA of the CDR3 is TGTGCCAGCAGCCAGGGACTAGCGGGTTCTGGGGAGCAGTTCTTC.

The gene calls are TRBV7-2 and TRBJ1-1, with D unclear. The germline gives CDR1 SGHTA, CDR2 FQGNSA. The CDR3 runs to 15 residues. Trimming left V 2 bases short and J 2 bases short, with 12 bases between. CDR3 DNA: TGTGCCAGCAGCTTAACGGGTGGTGTAAACACTGAAGCTTTCTTT. This sequence encodes CASSLTGGVNTEAFF.

This clone has just one count. CDR3 nucleotide sequence: TGTGCCAGCAGTCGCCCGGGACTAGCGGGAGAGGCCAATGAGCAGTTCTTC. This encodes CASSRPGLAGEANEQFF. The chain recombines TRBV6-6 with TRBJ2-1; 14 bases line up with TRBD2. Germline-derived CDR1 and CDR2 are MNHNY and SVGAGI (reference sequence). J was trimmed by 6 bases and V by 5 bases; bases with no gene match: 9. This CDR3 is built from 17 residues.

V is TRBV18 and J is TRBJ2-1; 9 nucleotides line up with TRBD1. The CDR3 extends over 15 amino acids. The germline gives CDR1 KGHSH, CDR2 LQKENI. The J segment lost 5 bases and the V segment lost 4 bases, leaving 6 bases of the junction unmatched. This CDR3 is CASSLGQGTHNEQFF. For the CDR3, the DNA is TGTGCCAGCTCACTCGGACAGGGGACACACAATGAGCAGTTCTTC.

The chain couples TRBV19 to TRBJ2-6, with D possibly being TRBD2 (5 bases). Trimming removed 4 bases from V and 4 bases from J, with 8 bases in between. The CDR3 spans 14 residues. Per germline, CDR1 LNHDA and CDR2 SQIVND (reference sequence). CDR3 sequence (DNA): TGTGCCAGTAGTAGGACTTGGGGGGCCAACGTCCTGACTTTC. Translated: CASSRTWGANVLTF.

The V gene is TRBV27, the J gene TRBJ2-1; the match to TRBD1 covers 7 bases. This CDR3 is built from 15 residues. Germline CDR1 and CDR2: MNHEY and SMNVEV (reference sequence). V gave up 7 bases and J gave up 0 bases; unmatched junction bases: 6. The CDR3 DNA sequence: TGTGCCAGCAACAGACAGGGTCTCTCCTACAATGAGCAGTTCTTC. Protein: CASNRQGLSYNEQFF.

V usage is TRBV5-1 and J usage is TRBJ2-3; 7 bases are a match to TRBD1. Germline lookup yields CDR1 SGHRS and CDR2 YFSETQ. There are 15 residues in the CDR3. The V segment lost 4 bases and the J segment 4 bases; nucleotides outside the gene matches: 9. The CDR3 here is CASSLGTVFPDTQYF. DNA of the CDR3: TGCGCCAGCAGCCTTGGGACAGTATTCCCAGATACGCAGTATTTT.

This rearrangement joins TRBV5-1 to TRBJ1-2, with a tentative D call TRBD1 (6 bases). Germline loops: CDR1 SGHRS, CDR2 YFSETQ. This CDR3 has 15 residues. V dropped 4 bases and J dropped 8 bases, with 21 bases sitting between them. The CDR3 loop is CASSAGTTFIEGYTF. The CDR3 DNA is TGCGCCAGCAGCGCCGGGACAACCTTCATCGAAGGCTACACCTTC.

The chain uses TRBV27 and TRBJ2-4; D is unresolved. The CDR3 runs to 14 residues. V was cut by 0 bases and J by 3 bases, with 6 bases left in between. CDR1 and CDR2 (germline): MNHEY, SMNVEV (reference sequence). CDR3 coding DNA: TGTGCCAGCAGTTTATCAGGAGTCAAAAACATTCAGTACTTC. It codes for CASSLSGVKNIQYF.

To note about this clone: This CDR3 is also generated by other DNA sequences in the sample. The J gene is TRBJ1-1, the V gene TRBV5-1; 9 bases are a match to TRBD1. The CDR3 extends over 15 amino acids. V lost 4 bases and J lost 0; bases outside the gene matches: 4. Germline-derived CDR1 and CDR2 are SGHRS and YFSETQ. The CDR3 DNA reads as TGCGCCAGCAGCGGGGGGACAGGGATGAACACTGAAGCTTTCTTT. Protein product: CASSGGTGMNTEAFF. The complete variable domain, with remaining parts taken from reference TRBV5-1 and TRBJ1-1, reads KAGVTQTPRYLIKTRGQQVTLSCSPISGHRSVSWYQQTPGQGLQFLFEYFSETQRNKGNFPGRFSGRQFSNSRSEMNVSTLELGDSALYLCASSGGTGMNTEAFFGQGTRLTVV.

The rearrangement uses TRBV27 and TRBJ1-2; D remains unclear. Germline V CDR1 and CDR2: MNHEY, SMNVEV (reference sequence). The CDR3 sequence is 13 residues long. The V gene lost 3 bases and the J gene lost 6 bases, with 11 bases spanning the gap. The CDR3 nucleotides are TGTGCCAGCAGTTTTCTTCAGAGCGATGGCTACACCTTC. Protein: CASSFLQSDGYTF.

V gene TRBV4-1 combines with J gene TRBJ2-7; D possibly corresponds to TRBD2 (6 bases). V lost 4 bases and J 3 bases, leaving 16 bases between the germline ends. CDR1 MGHRA and CDR2 YSYEKL come from the germline V gene. The CDR3 is made up of 15 amino acids. This CDR3 reads CASSLGTGEYYEQYF. CDR3 nucleotides: TGCGCCAGCAGCCTGGGGACGGGGGAGTACTACGAGCAGTACTTC.

The V gene is TRBV18, the J gene TRBJ2-7; TRBD1 aligns across 9 bases. V was clipped by 6 bases and J by 4 bases; unmatched bases: 10. Looked up from germline, CDR1 is KGHSH and CDR2 is LQKENI. The CDR3 covers 15 residues. CDR3 nucleotides: TGTGCCAGCTCCCCTGGACAGGGGAAGAATTACGAGCAGTACTTC. Its translation: CASSPGQGKNYEQYF.

V gene TRBV14 combines with J gene TRBJ1-1; 10 positions match TRBD1. CDR3 length: 16 residues. The germline V gene has CDR1 SGHDN and CDR2 FVKESK. J lost 1 base, V lost 4 bases, and 6 bases had no gene match. This chain's CDR3 is CASSPRQGAGNTEAFF. CDR3 in DNA: TGTGCCAGCAGCCCGCGACAGGGGGCCGGGAACACTGAAGCTTTCTTT.

This clone has only a few counts. The V call is TRBV5-5, the J call TRBJ2-7, with TRBD1 as a possible D gene (5 bases). V dropped 1 base and J dropped 3 bases, with 11 bases sitting between them. This CDR3 is built from 14 residues. Germline loops: CDR1 SGHKS, CDR2 YYEKEE (reference sequence). The CDR3 DNA sequence: TGTGCCAGCAGCTTGCGGCAGGGCCGCTACGAGCAGTACTTC. This gives the protein CASSLRQGRYEQYF.

V and J are TRBV19 and TRBJ2-7; D might be TRBD1 (7 bases). The CDR3 contains 16 residues. Trimming took off 5 bases at V and 2 bases at J, with 19 bases between the two ends. The germline V gene has CDR1 LNHDA and CDR2 SQIVND (reference sequence). The CDR3 DNA reads as TGTGCCAGTAGTGACGACAGGGAGGCTGCGGCCTACGAGCAGTACTTC. It translates to CASSDDREAAAYEQYF.

This clone was observed many times. The V and J genes are TRBV19 and TRBJ2-1; 7 nucleotides agree with TRBD2. The ends lost 6 bases at V and 1 base at J; junction bases unmatched: 3. This CDR3 has 14 amino acids. Germline V gene sequence: CDR1 LNHDA, CDR2 SQIVND (reference sequence). The CDR3 loop reads CASSQRGSYNEQFF. The CDR3 DNA is TGTGCCAGTAGCCAGCGGGGTTCCTACAATGAGCAGTTCTTC.

The CDR3 coding sequence is TGTGCCAGCAGCAGCGACAGGGGAACTTGGAACACTGAAGCTTTCTTT. Translating gives CASSSDRGTWNTEAFF. The chain carries TRBV5-4 and TRBJ1-1; 8 nucleotides agree with TRBD1. V lost 4 bases, J lost 1 base, and 9 bases stayed unmatched. This CDR3 is 16 amino acids long. Germline values: CDR1 SGHNT, CDR2 YYREEE (reference sequence).